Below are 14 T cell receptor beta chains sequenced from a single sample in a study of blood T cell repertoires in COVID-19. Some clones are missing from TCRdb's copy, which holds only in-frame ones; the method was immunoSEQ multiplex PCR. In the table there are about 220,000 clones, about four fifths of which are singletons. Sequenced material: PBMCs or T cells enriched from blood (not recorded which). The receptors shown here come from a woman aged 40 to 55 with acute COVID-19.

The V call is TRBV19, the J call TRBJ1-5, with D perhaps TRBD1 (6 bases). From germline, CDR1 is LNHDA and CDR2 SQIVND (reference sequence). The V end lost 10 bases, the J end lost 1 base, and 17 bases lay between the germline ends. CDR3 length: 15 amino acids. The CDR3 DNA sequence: TGTGCCACCCAACGGGGGGGGCGGAGCAATCAGCCCCAGCATTTT. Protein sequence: CATQRGGRSNQPQHF.

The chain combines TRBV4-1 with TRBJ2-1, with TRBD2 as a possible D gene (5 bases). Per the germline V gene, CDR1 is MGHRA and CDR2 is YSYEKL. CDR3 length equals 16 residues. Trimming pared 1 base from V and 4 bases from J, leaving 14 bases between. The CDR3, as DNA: TGCGCCAGCAGCCAAGCTGCAGCGGTCCCTTACAATGAGCAGTTCTTC. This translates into CASSQAAAVPYNEQFF.

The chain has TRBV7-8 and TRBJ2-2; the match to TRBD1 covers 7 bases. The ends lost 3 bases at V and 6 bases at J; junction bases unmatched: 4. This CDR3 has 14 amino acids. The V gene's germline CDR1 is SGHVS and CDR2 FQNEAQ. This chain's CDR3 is CASSLGQMAGELFF. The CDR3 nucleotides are TGTGCCAGCAGCTTGGGACAGATGGCCGGGGAGCTGTTTTTT.

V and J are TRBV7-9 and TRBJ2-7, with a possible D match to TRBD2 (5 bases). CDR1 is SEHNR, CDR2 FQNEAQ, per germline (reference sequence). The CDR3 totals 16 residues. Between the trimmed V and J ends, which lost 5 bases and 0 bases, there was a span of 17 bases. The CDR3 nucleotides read TGTGCCAGCAGCCCAACTAGTAGCCCCTACTCCTACGAGCAGTACTTC. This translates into CASSPTSSPYSYEQYF.

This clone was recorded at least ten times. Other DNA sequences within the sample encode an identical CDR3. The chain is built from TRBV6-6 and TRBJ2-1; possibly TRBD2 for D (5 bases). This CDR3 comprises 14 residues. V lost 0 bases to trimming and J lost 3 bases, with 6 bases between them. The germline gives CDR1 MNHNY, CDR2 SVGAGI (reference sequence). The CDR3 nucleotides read TGTGCCAGCAGTTACTCGAGGGTCTACAATGAGCAGTTCTTC. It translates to CASSYSRVYNEQFF.

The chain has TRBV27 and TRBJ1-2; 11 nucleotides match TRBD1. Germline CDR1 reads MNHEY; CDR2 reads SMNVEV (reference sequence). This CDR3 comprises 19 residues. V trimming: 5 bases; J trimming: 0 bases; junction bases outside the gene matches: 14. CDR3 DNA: TGTGCCAGCAGTCCACCGGGACAGGGGGTATGGGTTTCTAACTATGGCTACACCTTC. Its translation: CASSPPGQGVWVSNYGYTF.

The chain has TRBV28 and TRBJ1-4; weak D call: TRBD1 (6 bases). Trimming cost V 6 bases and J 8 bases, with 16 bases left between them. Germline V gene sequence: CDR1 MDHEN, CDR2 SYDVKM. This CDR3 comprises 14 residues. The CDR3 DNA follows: TGTGCCAGCAGCCCTCGGGACATGGAAGAAAAACTGTTTTTT. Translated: CASSPRDMEEKLFF.

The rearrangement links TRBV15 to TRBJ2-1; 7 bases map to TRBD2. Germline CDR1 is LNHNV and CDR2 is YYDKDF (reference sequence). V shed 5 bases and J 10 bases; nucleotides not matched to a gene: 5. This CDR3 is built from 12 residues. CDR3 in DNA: TGTGCCACCAGCGTCACGGGGGGAGAGCAGTTCTTC. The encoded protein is CATSVTGGEQFF. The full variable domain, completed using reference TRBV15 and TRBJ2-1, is DAMVIQNPRYQVTQFGKPVTLSCSQTLNHNVMYWYQQKSSQAPKLLFHYYDKDFNNEADTPDNFQSRRPNTSFCFLDIRSPGLGDTAMYLCATSVTGGEQFFGPGTRLTVL.

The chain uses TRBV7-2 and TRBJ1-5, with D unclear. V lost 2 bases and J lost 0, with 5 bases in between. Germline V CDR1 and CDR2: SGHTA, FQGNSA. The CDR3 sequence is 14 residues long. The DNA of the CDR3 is TGTGCCAGCAGCTTAACAAATAGCAATCAGCCCCAGCATTTT. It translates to CASSLTNSNQPQHF.

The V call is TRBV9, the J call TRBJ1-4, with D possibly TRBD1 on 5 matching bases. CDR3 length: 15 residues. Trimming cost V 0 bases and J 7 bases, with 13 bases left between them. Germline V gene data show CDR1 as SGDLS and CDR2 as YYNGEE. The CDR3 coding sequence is TGTGCCAGCAGCGTAGGTGGCAGGGATGGTGAAAAACTGTTTTTT. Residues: CASSVGGRDGEKLFF.

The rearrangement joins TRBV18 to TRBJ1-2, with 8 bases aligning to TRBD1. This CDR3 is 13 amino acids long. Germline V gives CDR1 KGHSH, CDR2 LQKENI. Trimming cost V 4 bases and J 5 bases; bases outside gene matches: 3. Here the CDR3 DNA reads TGTGCCAGCTCACAACAGGGGGGGTATGGCTACACCTTC. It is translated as CASSQQGGYGYTF.

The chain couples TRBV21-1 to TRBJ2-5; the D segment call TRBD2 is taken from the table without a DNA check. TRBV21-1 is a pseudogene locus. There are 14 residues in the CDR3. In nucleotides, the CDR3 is TGTGCCAGCAACCTGAGGGGGGGTCAAGAGACCCAGTACTTC. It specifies CASNLRGGQETQYF.

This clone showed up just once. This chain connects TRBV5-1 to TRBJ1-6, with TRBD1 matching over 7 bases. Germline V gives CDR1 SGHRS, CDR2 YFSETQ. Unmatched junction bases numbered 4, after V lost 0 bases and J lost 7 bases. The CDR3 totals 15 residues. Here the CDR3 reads CASSLAGTVNSPLHF. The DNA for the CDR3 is TGCGCCAGCAGCTTGGCCGGGACAGTAAATTCACCCCTCCACTTT. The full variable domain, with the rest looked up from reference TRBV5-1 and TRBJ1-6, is KAGVTQTPRYLIKTRGQQVTLSCSPISGHRSVSWYQQTPGQGLQFLFEYFSETQRNKGNFPGRFSGRQFSNSRSEMNVSTLELGDSALYLCASSLAGTVNSPLHFGNGTRLTVT.

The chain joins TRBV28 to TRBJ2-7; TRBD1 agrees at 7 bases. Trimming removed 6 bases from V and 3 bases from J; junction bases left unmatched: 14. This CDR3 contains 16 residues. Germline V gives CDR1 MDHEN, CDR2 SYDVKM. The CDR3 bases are TGTGCCAGCAGCCTCGCCCTGACAGGGCTGGACTACGAGCAGTACTTC. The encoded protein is CASSLALTGLDYEQYF.